This T cell receptor (beta chain) originates from a study of CD8+CD57+ T cells in acquired aplastic anemia. Trimming removed 0 bases from V and 2 bases from J, with 9 bases in between. The V gene's germline CDR1 is SGDLS and CDR2 YYNGEE. The CDR3 spans 14 residues. TCR beta VDJ and CDR3 profiles were obtained from a genomic DNA template. TCRdb processed the reads anew with MiXCR; each CDR3 protein has one entry. Here the sample spans around 200,000 distinct CDR3 sequences, less than 60% being singletons. The sample holds one count of this clonotype. Patients sequenced had flow cytometry evidence of CD8+CD57+ cell expansion. Severe acquired aplastic anemia was present in all patients.

What was sequenced was sorted CD4+, CD8+, or CD8+CD57+ T cells (not recorded which) from PBMCs. The chain couples TRBV9 to TRBJ2-7; maybe TRBD1 (6 bases). This TCR derives from a human donor with aplastic anemia. The CDR3: CASSVGQATYEQYF. The CDR3 region has the DNA TGTGCCAGCAGCGTAGGACAGGCCACCTACGAGCAGTACTTC.